A selection of T cell receptor beta chains follows, all from one sample in a study of OX40 agonist ivuxolimab in advanced cancers. Method: immunoSEQ multiplex PCR; TCRdb's copy keeps in-frame clones and lacks some. The profile shows over 45,000 clones, 79% of them singletons. The material was CD4+ or CD8+ T cells sorted from blood, obtained in a trial of the OX40 agonist ivuxolimab. The receptors shown here come from an adult with an advanced solid tumor such as melanoma, head and neck, liver or kidney cancer. CDR3s include the opening cysteine and the closing phenylalanine or tryptophan. The order of the fields is J gene, D gene, V gene, clone size, CDR3 protein, CDR3 DNA. The D gene is left open where the match is weak. Clone size is stated in some rows and not others, as once, few, many or a class when expanded.

J gene: TRBJ2-3; D gene: NA; V gene: TRBV7-6; clone size: NA; CDR3 protein: CASSPPWRLKPDTQYF; CDR3 DNA: TGTGCCAGCAGCCCTCCCTGGCGTTTAAAACCTGATACGCAGTATTTT
J gene: TRBJ1-2; D gene: NA; V gene: TRBV6-5; clone size: NA; CDR3 protein: CASSPLGLGYGYTF; CDR3 DNA: TGTGCCAGCAGTCCCCTAGGTCTGGGCTATGGCTACACCTTC
J gene: TRBJ1-1; D gene: NA; V gene: TRBV6-5; clone size: NA; CDR3 protein: CASSYRVDTEAFF; CDR3 DNA: TGTGCCAGCAGTTACAGGGTTGACACTGAAGCTTTCTTT
J gene: TRBJ2-3; D gene: NA; V gene: TRBV10-3; clone size: NA; CDR3 protein: CAISEGRPDTQYF; CDR3 DNA: TGTGCCATCAGTGAGGGAAGACCAGATACGCAGTATTTT
J gene: TRBJ2-7; D gene: NA; V gene: TRBV11-1; clone size: NA; CDR3 protein: CASSSRLSYEQYF; CDR3 DNA: TGTGCCAGCAGCTCACGGCTCTCCTACGAGCAGTACTTC
J gene: TRBJ2-1; D gene: TRBD2; V gene: TRBV18; clone size: NA; CDR3 protein: CASSPSGGANEQFF; CDR3 DNA: TGTGCCAGCTCACCCTCCGGGGGGGCCAATGAGCAGTTCTTC
J gene: TRBJ2-7; D gene: NA; V gene: TRBV5-5; clone size: NA; CDR3 protein: CASSTRTEIYEQYF; CDR3 DNA: TGTGCCAGCAGCACAAGGACAGAGATCTACGAGCAGTACTTC
J gene: TRBJ2-2; D gene: NA; V gene: TRBV7-2; clone size: NA; CDR3 protein: CASSQRVSGELFF; CDR3 DNA: TGTGCCAGCAGCCAGAGGGTGTCCGGGGAGCTGTTTTTT
J gene: TRBJ2-2; D gene: NA; V gene: TRBV5-5; clone size: NA; CDR3 protein: CASSRDTNTGELFF; CDR3 DNA: TGTGCCAGCAGCCGGGACACCAACACCGGGGAGCTGTTTTTT
J gene: TRBJ2-7; D gene: NA; V gene: TRBV7-8; clone size: NA; CDR3 protein: CASRRDLRYEQYF; CDR3 DNA: TGTGCCAGCAGAAGGGACTTGCGATACGAGCAGTACTTC
J gene: TRBJ1-5; D gene: NA; V gene: TRBV27; clone size: few; CDR3 protein: CASSRGGVGQPQHF; CDR3 DNA: TGTGCCAGCAGTCGGGGTGGGGTTGGTCAGCCCCAGCATTTT
J gene: TRBJ1-6; D gene: NA; V gene: TRBV30; clone size: NA; CDR3 protein: CAWAADRDSPLHF; CDR3 DNA: TGTGCCTGGGCGGCCGATAGGGATTCACCCCTCCACTTT
J gene: TRBJ1-2; D gene: TRBD1; V gene: TRBV5-1; clone size: NA; CDR3 protein: CASSLTRPLGQTNGYTF; CDR3 DNA: TGCGCCAGCAGCTTGACGCGCCCGCTGGGACAGACAAATGGCTACACCTTC
J gene: TRBJ2-7; D gene: TRBD1; V gene: TRBV28; clone size: once; CDR3 protein: CASSLGQGRWYEQYF; CDR3 DNA: TGTGCCAGCAGCTTAGGACAGGGGAGGTGGTACGAGCAGTACTTC
J gene: TRBJ1-1; D gene: NA; V gene: TRBV5-1; clone size: NA; CDR3 protein: CASSLRGVRTEAFF; CDR3 DNA: TGCGCCAGCAGCTTGCGGGGTGTAAGGACTGAAGCTTTCTTT
J gene: TRBJ2-3; D gene: TRBD1; V gene: TRBV12-5; clone size: NA; CDR3 protein: CASGLWTGGKGDTQYF; CDR3 DNA: TGTGCTAGTGGTTTGTGGACAGGGGGCAAGGGCGATACGCAGTATTTT
J gene: TRBJ2-6; D gene: NA; V gene: TRBV5-4; clone size: NA; CDR3 protein: CASSLGGSSGANVLTF; CDR3 DNA: TGTGCCAGCAGCCTAGGTGGGAGCTCTGGGGCCAACGTCCTGACTTTC